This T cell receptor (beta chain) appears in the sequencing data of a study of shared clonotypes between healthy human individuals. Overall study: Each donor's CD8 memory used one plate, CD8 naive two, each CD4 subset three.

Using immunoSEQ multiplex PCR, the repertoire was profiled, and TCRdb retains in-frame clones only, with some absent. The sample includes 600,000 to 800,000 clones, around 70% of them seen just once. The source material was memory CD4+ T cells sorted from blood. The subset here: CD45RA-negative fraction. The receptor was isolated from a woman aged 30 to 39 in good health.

CDR3: CASEKGDSGNQPQHF. The CDR3 bases are TGTGCCAGCGAGAAAGGGGACAGTGGCAATCAGCCCCAGCATTTT. The chain carries TRBV6-1 and TRBJ1-5, with 7 nucleotides matching TRBD1. CDR1 MNHNS and CDR2 SASEGT come from the germline V gene. The V gene end was trimmed by 8 bases and the J gene end by 2 bases; junction bases not matched to a gene: 9. This CDR3 spans 15 amino acids.